This TCR beta chain emerged from a study of blood T cell repertoires in COVID-19. Study as a whole: Collection of acute and convalescent COVID-19 samples took place in the United States, Italy and Spain. PBMCs, B-cell-depleted T cells, or T cells provided the cDNA or gDNA that made up the material.

This CDR3 is built from 12 residues. From germline, CDR1 is MNHEY and CDR2 SVGAGI. J gave up 8 bases and V 6 bases, and 5 bases lay outside the gene matches. Authors' methods: Amplification with reference gene primers provided the estimates of nucleated cell counts. The method was immunoSEQ multiplex PCR; TCRdb's version includes in-frame clones alone and lacks a portion of them. The DNA gave D and trimming, while V, J and clone size come from that table. The table lists some 41,000 clones, roughly nine tenths of them singletons. Sequenced sample: peripheral blood. This sequence originates from a woman aged 80 or older with active COVID-19. This sequence joins TRBV6-5 and TRBJ1-1; 8 nucleotides align to TRBD1. The CDR3 nucleotides read TGTGCCAGCAGACAAGGGGACAGGGAAGCTTTCTTT. Translating gives CASRQGDREAFF.